The clone carrying this TCR beta chain was found many times. The CDR3 is made up of 13 amino acids. Germline V CDR1 and CDR2: SGHAT, FQNNGV. V shed 6 bases and J shed 4 bases, with 9 bases lying between them. The entry originates in a study of response to subunit inactivated influenza vaccine. Each CDR3 protein is one row after TCRdb ran MiXCR on the RT-PCR reads. Of over 150,000 distinct CDR3 sequences in the sample, roughly a tenth were seen once. The specimen comprised CD8+ T cells sorted from PBMCs, sampled around 2 years after vaccination. The sequence came from a man in his fifties or sixties who received an inactivated influenza vaccine. The rearrangement joins TRBV11-2 to TRBJ2-2, with TRBD2 as a possible D gene (6 bases). CDR3 region: CASSLGGTGELFF. The CDR3 nucleotides read TGTGCCAGCAGTTTGGGGGGCACCGGGGAGCTGTTTTTT. The complete variable domain, with remaining parts taken from reference TRBV11-2 and TRBJ2-2, reads EAGVAQSPRYKIIEKRQSVAFWCNPISGHATLYWYQQILGQGPKLLIQFQNNGVVDDSQLPKDRFSAERLKGVDSTLKIQPAKLEDSAVYLCASSLGGTGELFFGEGSRLTVL.